This TCR beta chain was captured by sequencing in a study of OX40 agonist ivuxolimab in advanced cancers. Study as a whole: Earlier treatment with anti-PD-1, anti-PD-L1 or anti-CTLA-4 was permitted, and around 36% had received some.

For this clone: Its antigen remains unknown.

Whole-study results and caveats: At 0.1 to 3.0 mg/kg, CD4+ and CD8+ blood T cells expanded clonally by week 6. Among T cells, CD8+ cells averaged more expanded clones than CD4+ cells.

V lost 6 bases to trimming and J lost 2 bases; unmatched junction nucleotides: 3. CDR1 and CDR2 from the germline V gene are LNHDA and SQIVND (reference sequence). This CDR3 region has 13 residues. Peripheral blood came from all dose cohorts at three timepoints. The repertoire was sequenced with immunoSEQ multiplex PCR; TCRdb's copy has only in-frame clones and lacks some. The data contain about 50,000 clones, approximately 80% of them seen just once; the ten biggest clones take up roughly 3.9%. The origin of this receptor is an adult with an advanced solid tumor such as melanoma, head and neck, liver or kidney cancer. Specimen: CD4+ or CD8+ T cells sorted from blood, collected in a trial of the OX40 agonist ivuxolimab. V and J are TRBV19 and TRBJ2-5, with TRBD1 identical over 7 bases. CDR3 protein: CASRGQRQETQYF. The DNA of the CDR3 is TGTGCCAGTAGGGGACAGCGACAAGAGACCCAGTACTTC.